This is a list of T cell receptor beta chains from one sample in a study of CD8 T cells in Susac syndrome. TCRdb processed the immunoSEQ multiplex PCR reads anew with MiXCR; each CDR3 protein has one entry. The profile shows about 440,000 distinct CDR3 sequences, more than 70% of them singletons. The specimen sequenced was CD8+ T cells from PBMCs. The receptor source for this set is a human donor with multiple sclerosis. The CDR3 runs from the conserved cysteine through the conserved F or W. The D gene is left open where the match is weak. Size is stated for part of the rows, as once, few or many counts, or as a class when the clone is expanded.

len	d_gene	abundance	v_gene	j_gene	CDR3nt	CDR3aa
15	TRBD2	.	TRBV27	TRBJ2-7	TGTGCCAGCAGTTTGGGTAGCGGGTCATCCTACGAGCAGTACTTC	CASSLGSGSSYEQYF
15	TRBD2	.	TRBV27	TRBJ2-1	TGTGCCAGCTGTAGCGGGGCGTTCTCCTACAATGAGCAGTTCTTC	CASCSGAFSYNEQFF
15	TRBD2	.	TRBV20-1	TRBJ2-3	TGCAGTGTAGAGCGGGACTCCCGACGCGCAGATACGCAGTATTTT	CSVERDSRRADTQYF
17	TRBD2	once	TRBV7-3	TRBJ2-1	TGTGCCAGCAGCGAATATGGTGGGACTAGCGGAAACAATGAGCAGTTCTTC	CASSEYGGTSGNNEQFF
16	TRBD2	.	TRBV7-9	TRBJ2-3	TGTGCCAGCAGGGATAGCGGGGGGTCTATCACAGATACGCAGTATTTT	CASRDSGGSITDTQYF
15	TRBD1	.	TRBV28	TRBJ1-4	TGTGCCAGCAGTCTCAGAGGGGGCCCTAATGAAAAACTGTTTTTT	CASSLRGGPNEKLFF
14	.	.	TRBV30	TRBJ1-1	.	CAWSVGQGNTEAYF
14	.	.	TRBV12-3/TRBV12-4	TRBJ2-1	TGTGCCAGCAGTTACAGGGCGCGGTACAATGAGCAGTTCTTC	CASSYRARYNEQFF
17	.	.	TRBV5-6	TRBJ1-4	TGTGCCAGCAGCCTGGGACCGGATAGTTACACTAATGAAAAACTGTTTTTT	CASSLGPDSYTNEKLFF
18	.	.	TRBV11-2	TRBJ2-7	TGTGCCAGCAGCTTAGGGGTTGCCGGGGGCGTTGACTCCTACGAGCAGTACTTC	CASSLGVAGGVDSYEQYF
14	.	.	TRBV30	TRBJ2-7	TGTGCCTGGAGTGGCAACGGATATTCCTACGAGCAGTACTTC	CAWSGNGYSYEQYF
13	.	.	TRBV7-9	TRBJ1-1	TGTGCCAGCAGGTATAGTGGGGACACTGAAGCTTTCTTT	CASRYSGDTEAFF
12	.	.	TRBV7-6	TRBJ2-3	TGTGCCAGCAGCGCAGACCCCCCCGAGCAGTATTTT	CASSADPPEQYF
16	.	.	TRBV12-3/TRBV12-4	TRBJ2-1	TGTGCCAGCAGCCGGACAGAAGTCTTTCTTTACAATGAGCAGTTCTTC	CASSRTEVFLYNEQFF
16	TRBD1	.	TRBV6-5	TRBJ1-5	TGTGCCAGCAGTTCCTCGACAGGGAGTAAGGCTCAGCCCCAGCATTTT	CASSSSTGSKAQPQHF
16	TRBD2	.	TRBV5-1	TRBJ2-1	TGCGCCAGCAGTTACTCGGGGGGTCCTTCCTACAATGAGCAGTTCTTC	CASSYSGGPSYNEQFF
11	.	few	TRBV6-1	TRBJ1-5	TGTGCCAGCAGTGAAGATCAGCCCCAGCATTTT	CASSEDQPQHF
17	.	.	TRBV11-2	TRBJ1-5	TGTGCCAGCAGCTTAGCTGACGGCCGAGGGGGCAATCAGCCCCAGCATTTT	CASSLADGRGGNQPQHF
15	.	few	TRBV5-1	TRBJ1-1	TGCGCCAGCAGCTTGGTGGACAGTATGAACACTGAAGCTTTCTTT	CASSLVDSMNTEAFF
13	.	.	TRBV11-2	TRBJ2-7	TGTGCCAGCAGCTTAGCCGGGGTAAGCGAGCAGTACTTC	CASSLAGVSEQYF
11	.	once	TRBV6-1	TRBJ2-7	TGTGCCGCCCTGCGGGGCGACGAGCAGTACTTC	CAALRGDEQYF
15	.	.	TRBV12-3/TRBV12-4	TRBJ2-1	TGTGCCAGCAGTTCAAGGGGCGCCGGGGACAATGAGCAGTTCTTC	CASSSRGAGDNEQFF
12	.	.	TRBV11-2	TRBJ2-3	TGTGCCAGCACCACGAACCAGGATACGCAGTATTTT	CASTTNQDTQYF
16	.	.	TRBV14	TRBJ1-2	TGTGCCAGCAGCCAGCACATGACAGGAGCTAACTATGGCTACACCTTC	CASSQHMTGANYGYTF
17	.	.	TRBV6-5	TRBJ2-3	TGTGCCAGCAGATTTACTTACCGGGCCTCGGAGACAGATACGCAGTATTTT	CASRFTYRASETDTQYF
16	TRBD1	.	TRBV30	TRBJ1-5	TGTGCCTGGAGCGGGACAGTGACCCGATTCGATCAGCCCCAGCATTTT	CAWSGTVTRFDQPQHF
13	.	.	TRBV2	TRBJ1-1	TGTGCCAGCAGCCGAGTGGCCAACACTGAAGCTTTCTTT	CASSRVANTEAFF
15	.	.	TRBV4-1	TRBJ2-2	TGCGCCAGCAGCCCAGATGACCAAGCCCCCGGGGAGCTGTTTTTT	CASSPDDQAPGELFF
13	.	.	TRBV5-4	TRBJ1-2	TGTGCCAGCACCACTGGTGGGGGCAGCGGCTACACCTTC	CASTTGGGSGYTF
15	.	few	TRBV25-1	TRBJ1-1	TGTGCCAGCAGTCCCTGGACGGATATGAACACTGAAGCTTTCTTT	CASSPWTDMNTEAFF
15	.	.	TRBV2	TRBJ2-5	TGTGCCAGCAGTGAAGGGAGGCTAGCGCAAGAGACCCAGTACTTC	CASSEGRLAQETQYF
13	.	few	TRBV10-2	TRBJ1-1	TGCGCCAGCAGTGAGTCGGAAAACACTGAAGCTTTCTTT	CASSESENTEAFF
19	TRBD1	.	TRBV6-5	TRBJ2-7	TGTGCCAGCAATTGGCCGGGACAGGGGTCACAACATAGGTTTGACGAGCAGTACTTC	CASNWPGQGSQHRFDEQYF
13	.	.	TRBV29-1	TRBJ2-1	TGCAGTGAGTTCACCGAACCTTACAATGAGCAGTTCTTC	CSEFTEPYNEQFF
13	.	.	TRBV29-1	TRBJ2-7	TGCAGCGTTGAAGATAACACAGCCTACGAGCAGTACTTC	CSVEDNTAYEQYF
16	.	.	TRBV7-7	TRBJ2-1	TGTGCCAGCAGCTTATCTTCAACAAGCTCCTACAATGAGCAGTTCTTC	CASSLSSTSSYNEQFF
16	.	.	TRBV10-3	TRBJ1-2	TGTGCCATCAGTGACCCTGAATCGACTTTTAACTATGGCTACACCTTC	CAISDPESTFNYGYTF
16	.	once	TRBV6-5	TRBJ2-3	TGTGCCAGCAGTTACTCGAGTTCAGGGAAAACAGATACGCAGTATTTT	CASSYSSSGKTDTQYF
15	.	.	TRBV2	TRBJ2-6	TGTGCCAGCAGTGAGCGGATCTCTGGGGCCAACGTCCTGACTTTC	CASSERISGANVLTF
17	TRBD2	.	TRBV14	TRBJ2-1	TGTGCCAGCAGCCCCTGGGGTAGCGGGCAAAGTCTCAATGAGCAGTTCTTC	CASSPWGSGQSLNEQFF
12	.	.	TRBV27	TRBJ2-1	TGTGCCAGCGGGTCGTTTTACAATGAGCAGTTCTTC	CASGSFYNEQFF
14	.	.	TRBV3-1	TRBJ2-7	TGTGCCAGCAGCCAAGCGGCAGGCTCCTACGAGCAGTACTTC	CASSQAAGSYEQYF
13	.	.	TRBV29-1	TRBJ1-2	TGCAGCGTTGTAAGGTTTGGGGACTATGGCTACACCTTC	CSVVRFGDYGYTF
16	.	few	TRBV10-2	TRBJ2-7	TGCGCCAGCAGTGTGGAGTCGGAGCAACTACTCTACGAGCAGTACTTC	CASSVESEQLLYEQYF
18	TRBD1	.	TRBV2	TRBJ2-3	TGTGCCAGCAGTGACTGGGGACAGGGGATCCTCGGCACAGATACGCAGTATTTT	CASSDWGQGILGTDTQYF
14	TRBD2	.	TRBV27	TRBJ2-1	TGTGCCACCTCATCAACTAGCGGGAGTAGTGAGCAGTTCTTC	CATSSTSGSSEQFF
13	.	.	TRBV27	TRBJ1-5	TGTGCCAGCAGTTTAGCAGGGCTTCAGCCCCAGCATTTT	CASSLAGLQPQHF
14	.	.	TRBV6-6	TRBJ2-7	TGTGCCAGCAGTTACTCGGGCAGGCTCTACGAGCAGTACTTC	CASSYSGRLYEQYF
19	TRBD1	.	TRBV5-1	TRBJ2-2	TGCGCCAGCAGCACAGGTCCTCGGGACAGGGGGCGAAACACCGGGGAGCTGTTTTTT	CASSTGPRDRGRNTGELFF
13	.	.	TRBV29-1	TRBJ1-5	TGCAGCGTTGTGCAGGGAGTAAATCAGCCCCAGCATTTT	CSVVQGVNQPQHF
12	.	.	TRBV13	TRBJ1-3	TGTGCCAGCAGCCCGATCGGAAACACCATATATTTT	CASSPIGNTIYF
20	TRBD1	.	TRBV6-5	TRBJ1-5	TGTGCCAGCAGTTACCTACCGGGACAGGGAAGAGATGTGGAGAATCAGCCCCAGCATTTT	CASSYLPGQGRDVENQPQHF
15	.	.	TRBV29-1	TRBJ2-7	TGCAGCGTACGATCACAGGAGACCCTCTCCTACGAGCAGTACTTC	CSVRSQETLSYEQYF
16	.	.	TRBV12-3/TRBV12-4	TRBJ2-2	TGTGCCAGTCGAATACCGGGACCATCGAACACCGGGGAGCTGTTTTTT	CASRIPGPSNTGELFF
19	TRBD1	.	TRBV4-1	TRBJ1-1	TGCGCCAGCAGCCCTGATTCAGCCGCCGGGGGACAGCTGAACACTGAAGCTTTCTTT	CASSPDSAAGGQLNTEAFF